This T cell receptor beta chain was recorded in a study of cytomegalovirus exposure and HLA in healthy donors. Study results and limitations: Association of a missense DCLRE1C variant with TCR beta V- and J-gene trimming was reported in a later analysis.

The CDR3 loop spans 14 amino acids. Germline trimming cut 4 bases from V and 3 bases from J; bases unmatched to any gene: 0. The V gene's germline CDR1 is SGHVS and CDR2 FNYEAQ. Details on this clone: Its specificity is not known.

The PCR employed 60 Vbeta primers together with 13 Jbeta primers. Assay used: immunoSEQ multiplex PCR; TCRdb lists only in-frame clones, some missing. In the table there are roughly 80,000 clones, 77% of which are singletons. The donors, nominally healthy at sampling, likely had unrecorded immune exposures. The source is a man aged 45-65 years in good health and CMV-seropositive. Input material: PBMCs. This chain connects TRBV7-6 to TRBJ2-3; 11 bases match TRBD2. The CDR3 nucleotides read TGTGCCAGCAGCTGGACTAGCGGGACAGATACGCAGTATTTT. Translating it yields CASSWTSGTDTQYF.